The 4 T cell receptor beta chains below come from one sample, sequenced in a study of regulatory and conventional T cells in RAG deficiency (dated by TCRdb to about 2017). Before genomic DNA extraction, conventional CD4+ T cells were purified from blood as CD25-low CD127-high cells. Preparation of the library involved the immunoSEQ multiplex PCR assay. Entries here come from immuneACCESS through TCRdb and include only in-frame sequences with V and J called. Some clones fail to appear in such tables; in the studies checked, an unresolved V gene covers under half of the shortfall, and the cause of the remainder is unknown. In all, the sample holds some 31,000 clones, and 90% to 95% of those were seen once. Approximately 0.18% of the sample goes to the ten largest clones. The data were also submitted as part of a second study, on regulatory T cells. That second publication adds: The multiplex PCR relied on 52 forward TRBV primers and 13 reverse TRBJ primers, and amplification bias was corrected through assay-based and computational methods.

The sequenced sample consisted of CD25- CD4+ T cells sorted from blood. These receptors were taken from a human donor in good health.

The V call is TRBV25-1, the J call TRBJ1-1; D perhaps matches TRBD1 (5 bases). The V end was cut by 4 bases, the J end by 5 bases, with 14 bases between. The CDR3 is 14 amino acids. From germline, CDR1 is MGHDK and CDR2 SYGVNS. This chain's CDR3 is CASSGRTRGTEAFF. CDR3 in DNA: TGTGCCAGCAGTGGCAGAACGCGGGGGACTGAAGCTTTCTTT. Looking up the rest from reference TRBV25-1 and TRBJ1-1 gives the full variable domain: EADIYQTPRYLVIGTGKKITLECSQTMGHDKMYWYQQDPGMELHLIHYSYGVNSTEKGDLSSESTVSRIRTEHFPLTLESARPSHTSQYLCASSGRTRGTEAFFGQGTRLTVV.

The chain combines TRBV7-3 with TRBJ1-1; D unresolved. In germline, CDR1 is SGHTA, CDR2 FQGTGA. The CDR3 totals 16 residues. V shed 2 bases and J shed 0 bases, with 13 bases lying between them. The CDR3 loop reads CASSLGPTVVNTEAFF. In nucleotides, the CDR3 is TGTGCCAGCAGCTTAGGCCCCACAGTGGTGAACACTGAAGCTTTCTTT.

This chain joins TRBV7-2 and TRBJ1-3; D is unresolved. This CDR3 has 15 residues. Trimming took off 1 base at V and 2 bases at J, with 9 bases between the two ends. Germline values: CDR1 SGHTA, CDR2 FQGNSA. CDR3 DNA: TGTGCCAGCAGCTTAGGCAGTCTCCCTGGAAACACCATATATTTT. This encodes CASSLGSLPGNTIYF.

CDR3 sequence (DNA): TGCAGCGCCGGAACAGGGGGCGCAGGAAGGTACGAGCAGTACTTC. Translation: CSAGTGGAGRYEQYF. The chain uses TRBV29-1 and TRBJ2-7; 9 nucleotides match TRBD1. Germline CDR1 reads SQVTM; CDR2 reads ANQGSEA. The CDR3 extends over 15 amino acids. Losses at the gene ends were 7 bases for V and 4 bases for J; bases not matched to a gene: 14.